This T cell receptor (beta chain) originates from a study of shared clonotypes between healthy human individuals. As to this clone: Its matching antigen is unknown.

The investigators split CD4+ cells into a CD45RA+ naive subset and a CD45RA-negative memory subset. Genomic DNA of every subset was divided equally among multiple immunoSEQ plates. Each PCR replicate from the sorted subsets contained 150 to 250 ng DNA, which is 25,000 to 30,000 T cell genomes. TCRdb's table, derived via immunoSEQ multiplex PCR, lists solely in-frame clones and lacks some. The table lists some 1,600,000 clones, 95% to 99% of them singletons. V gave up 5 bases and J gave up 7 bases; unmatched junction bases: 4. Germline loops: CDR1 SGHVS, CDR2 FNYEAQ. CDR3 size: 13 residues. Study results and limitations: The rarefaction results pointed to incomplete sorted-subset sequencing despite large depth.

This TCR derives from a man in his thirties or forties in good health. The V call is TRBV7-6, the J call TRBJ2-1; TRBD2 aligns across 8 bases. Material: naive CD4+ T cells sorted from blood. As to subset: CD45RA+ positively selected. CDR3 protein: CASSHSGGNEQFF. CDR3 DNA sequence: TGTGCCAGCAGCCATTCGGGGGGGAATGAGCAGTTCTTC.